This record covers a single TCR beta chain. The table came from immunoSEQ multiplex PCR; TCRdb's copy has only in-frame clones and leaves some out. The sample contains hundreds of thousands of clones, roughly nine tenths of which appear only once. The data derive from a study of blood T cell repertoires in COVID-19. For recovered donors of Cohort 3, there were two negative PCRs, clearance, or symptom resolution. Trimming at V came to 1 base and at J to 4 bases, leaving 12 bases not matched to a gene. CDR1 is SNHLY and CDR2 is FYNNEI in the germline V gene. The CDR3 loop spans 19 amino acids. This TCR came from a woman aged 18-30 years who had recovered from COVID-19. The rearrangement links TRBV2 to TRBJ2-2; TRBD2 matches at 10 bases. The sample was PBMCs or T cells enriched from blood (not recorded which). The chain's CDR3 is CASSEVSPGLAIGTGELFF. CDR3 nucleotides: TGTGCCAGCAGTGAAGTTTCCCCGGGACTAGCGATTGGCACCGGGGAGCTGTTTTTT. The whole variable domain, filled in from reference TRBV2 and TRBJ2-2, reads EPEVTQTPSHQVTQMGQEVILRCVPISNHLYFYWYRQILGQKVEFLVSFYNNEISEKSEIFDDQFSVERPDGSNFTLKIRSTKLEDSAMYFCASSEVSPGLAIGTGELFFGEGSRLTVL.